The rows below give T cell receptor beta chains drawn from one sample of a study of blood T cell repertoires in COVID-19. TCRdb's table, derived via immunoSEQ multiplex PCR, lists solely in-frame clones and lacks some. The sample carries under 250,000 clones, nearly 85% recorded once. The sequencing sample was made of peripheral blood. These receptors came from a human donor in a cohort sampled during active COVID-19. Both conserved end residues are trimmed from each CDR3.

v_call	j_call	cdr3_aa
TRBV6-2/TRBV6-3	TRBJ2-3	ASSRDWNSITQY
TRBV7-2	TRBJ2-1	ASSLRQGANEQF
TRBV6-5	TRBJ1-5	ASSRQDGNQPQH
TRBV14	TRBJ2-7	ASSQGPGVSSYEQY
TRBV28	TRBJ1-6	ASSPSGGAYNSPLH
TRBV11-2	TRBJ2-1	ASSLSMWGAYNEQF
TRBV6-5	TRBJ2-1	ASSYGMGASYNEQF
TRBV13	TRBJ1-2	ASSSGTGEIYGYT
TRBV9	TRBJ2-7	ASSALGQGAGEQY
TRBV7-2	TRBJ2-3	ASSRPLAGANTDTQY
TRBV5-1	TRBJ2-1	ASSTGQGVYNEQF
TRBV24-1	TRBJ2-7	ATSDRGGTNSSYEQY